This is a list of T cell receptor beta chains from one sample in a study of cytomegalovirus exposure and HLA in healthy donors. The assay was immunoSEQ multiplex PCR, and TCRdb's table has in-frame clones only and misses some. The profile shows 150,000 to 200,000 clones, roughly 84% of them singletons. Sequenced material: PBMCs. The origin of the receptors is a boy younger than 18 in good health and CMV-seronegative. The CDR3 runs from the conserved cysteine through the conserved F or W. A D gene is named only where the DNA matches it firmly. Size values are once, few and many counts, or a class for expanded clones, and some rows have none.

D	V	J	size	CDR3	DNA
-	TRBV20-1	TRBJ1-1	-	CSAKEAGGPFF	TGCAGTGCTAAAGAGGCCGGGGGGCCTTTCTTT
TRBD1	TRBV7-7	TRBJ2-3	-	CASSLGTGGGDTQYF	TGTGCTAGCAGCTTAGGGACAGGGGGCGGGGATACGCAGTATTTT
TRBD2	TRBV6-5	TRBJ2-1	-	CASSLPGRNEQFF	TGTGCCAGCAGTTTACCCGGGAGGAATGAGCAGTTCTTC
-	TRBV5-1	TRBJ1-1	-	CASMGGSWDTEAFF	TGCGCCAGCATGGGGGGAAGTTGGGACACTGAAGCTTTCTTT
TRBD1	TRBV4-3	TRBJ1-2	-	CASSLSAGTAWGYTF	TGCGCCAGCAGCTTAAGTGCTGGGACAGCGTGGGGCTACACCTTC
-	TRBV9	TRBJ2-7	once	CASSGGLGREQYF	TGTGCCAGCAGCGGGGGACTGGGGAGAGAGCAGTACTTC
TRBD2	TRBV5-6	TRBJ2-5	-	CASSRLTSGIVETQYF	TGTGCCAGCAGCCGGTTGACTAGCGGGATTGTGGAGACCCAGTACTTC
-	TRBV5-1	TRBJ1-1	-	CASSLEIIDTEAFF	TGCGCCAGCAGCTTGGAGATCATAGACACTGAAGCTTTCTTT
-	TRBV19	TRBJ1-2	once	CASSIRSGGTPNYGYTF	TGTGCCAGTAGTATACGCAGCGGAGGGACGCCAAACTATGGCTACACCTTC
TRBD1	TRBV13	TRBJ1-4	-	CASSGAGGAANEKLFF	TGTGCCAGCAGCGGGGCAGGGGGCGCGGCTAATGAAAAACTGTTTTTT
TRBD2	TRBV5-1	TRBJ2-3	-	CASRTSTGTDTQYF	TGCGCCAGCAGGACTAGCACGGGCACAGATACGCAGTATTTT
-	TRBV18	TRBJ1-1	-	CASSPTLNTEAFF	TGTGCCAGCTCACCAACACTGAACACTGAAGCTTTCTTT
TRBD2	TRBV7-9	TRBJ2-1	-	CASTNPGLEDEQFF	TGTGCCAGCACCAATCCGGGACTAGAGGATGAGCAGTTCTTC
-	TRBV2	TRBJ1-2	-	CASSDRARSYGYTF	TGTGCCAGCAGTGACAGGGCGAGATCATATGGCTACACCTTC
-	TRBV5-4	TRBJ2-7	-	CASSFTGRDRPFGGEQYF	TGTGCCAGCAGCTTCACCGGGAGGGACAGACCCTTTGGAGGCGAGCAGTACTTC
TRBD1	TRBV5-6	TRBJ1-6	-	CASSVRDRALSPLHF	TGTGCCAGCAGCGTCCGGGACAGGGCTCTTTCACCCCTCCACTTT
-	TRBV4-3	TRBJ2-7	-	CASSQWDKASYEQYF	TGCGCCAGCAGCCAATGGGACAAGGCGTCCTACGAGCAGTACTTC
-	TRBV28	TRBJ1-2	-	CASSFFPGDYGYTF	TGTGCCAGCAGTTTCTTCCCAGGGGACTATGGCTACACCTTC
-	TRBV2	TRBJ1-2	-	CASSRTDYTF	TGTGCCAGCAGTCGGACAGACTACACCTTC
-	TRBV7-2	TRBJ1-3	-	CASSLATDYSGNTIYF	TGTGCCAGCAGCTTAGCGACAGATTACTCTGGAAACACCATATATTTT
-	TRBV11-2	TRBJ1-5	-	CASSLSGGGQPQHF	TGTGCCAGCAGCCTATCCGGGGGGGGGCAGCCCCAGCATTTT
-	TRBV27	TRBJ2-2	-	CASSFLAQMTGTGELFF	TGTGCCAGCAGTTTTTTAGCCCAAATGACGGGGACCGGGGAGCTGTTTTTT
TRBD1	TRBV6-4	TRBJ2-1	-	CASSDSRTGGRNEQFF	TGTGCCAGCAGTGACTCGCGGACAGGGGGGCGAAATGAGCAGTTCTTC
-	TRBV9	TRBJ2-3	-	CASSAPSNRAGADTQYF	TGTGCCAGCAGCGCCCCAAGTAACAGGGCTGGAGCAGATACGCAGTATTTT
TRBD1	TRBV11-3	TRBJ2-5	-	CASSSGQATQETQYF	TGTGCCAGCAGCTCGGGACAGGCTACACAAGAGACCCAGTACTTC
TRBD2	TRBV7-8	TRBJ2-1	-	CASSLGLADNNEQFF	TGTGCCAGCAGCTTGGGACTAGCGGATAACAATGAGCAGTTCTTC
-	TRBV9	TRBJ2-7	-	CANQDWDTDPYEQYF	TGTGCAAATCAAGATTGGGACACGGACCCCTACGAGCAGTACTTC
-	TRBV30	TRBJ1-6	-	CAWMTGGRDSPLHF	TGTGCCTGGATGACGGGGGGCCGGGATTCACCCCTCCACTTT
TRBD2	TRBV4-2	TRBJ2-7	-	CASSQEGSGRGNYEQYF	TGTGCCAGCAGCCAAGAGGGTAGCGGGAGAGGAAACTACGAGCAGTACTTC
TRBD1	TRBV5-3	TRBJ2-5	-	CARSEYRDSQDKRPSLGQETQYF	TGTGCCAGAAGCGAATACCGGGACAGTCAGGACAAGAGACCTTCCTTGGGACAAGAGACCCAGTACTTC
-	TRBV14	TRBJ2-1	-	CASSQFNYPRGGSYNEQFF	TGTGCCAGCAGCCAATTCAACTACCCTAGGGGCGGCTCCTACAATGAGCAGTTCTTC
-	TRBV10-1	TRBJ1-1	-	CASDRSAEAFF	TGCGCCAGCGATCGGAGCGCTGAAGCTTTCTTT
TRBD1	TRBV7-8	TRBJ2-7	-	CASSLRGSGQGTHEQYF	TGTGCCAGCAGCTTAAGGGGGTCGGGACAGGGGACTCACGAGCAGTACTTC
TRBD2	TRBV27	TRBJ2-5	few	CASRGLAGGATQYF	TGTGCCAGCAGGGGACTAGCGGGAGGTGCGACCCAGTACTTC
-	TRBV6-5	TRBJ1-4	-	CASSSQGNGEKLFF	TGTGCCAGCAGTTCACAGGGAAACGGTGAAAAACTGTTTTTT